The 13 T cell receptor beta chains reported below all come from one sample, sequenced in a study of Tregs in tolerant kidney transplant recipients. Mixed chimerism was transient after nonmyeloablative marrow transplants from related graft donors. Produced via immunoSEQ multiplex PCR; TCRdb's table is partial and in-frame only. Among about 64,000 clones listed, about 89% were seen once. The specimen comprised CD4+ T cells from blood (PBMCs), sampled 6 months after the transplant. All receptors come from a human patient who received a combined kidney and bone marrow transplant. Part of the T cells may come from the graft donor.

Details on this clone: Other DNA sequences within the sample encode an identical CDR3. The chain employs TRBV27 and TRBJ1-6; TRBD1 agrees at 7 bases. Germline values: CDR1 MNHEY, CDR2 SMNVEV (reference sequence). J lost 10 bases, V lost 3 bases, and 6 bases had no gene match. The CDR3 is 14 residues long. In DNA form, the CDR3 reads TGTGCCAGCAGTTTTGCAGGGGGGTACTCACCCCTCCACTTT. It specifies CASSFAGGYSPLHF.

This clone came up a few times. The genes are TRBV7-2 and TRBJ2-7; 10 nucleotides align to TRBD1. The CDR3 has 14 amino acids. Germline V lookup: CDR1 SGHTA, CDR2 FQGNSA. With V trimmed by 6 bases and J by 2 bases, 4 bases remained unmatched. This CDR3 is CASRKTGGAYEQYF. DNA of the CDR3: TGTGCCAGCAGAAAGACAGGGGGCGCCTACGAGCAGTACTTC.

Only a few counts were recorded for this clone. V gene TRBV5-1 combines with J gene TRBJ1-4; D uncertain. The V gene lost 0 bases and the J gene lost 5 bases, with 11 bases spanning the gap. This CDR3 is built from 15 residues. In germline, CDR1 is SGHRS, CDR2 YFSETQ. The CDR3 region has the DNA TGCGCCAGCAGCTTGGGGCGGGGTGGGAATGAAAAACTGTTTTTT. It encodes CASSLGRGGNEKLFF.

This clone was counted only a few times. The chain has TRBV5-1 and TRBJ2-1; 9 bases fit TRBD2. The CDR3 sequence is 12 residues long. The J segment lost 12 bases and the V segment lost 4 bases, leaving 5 bases of the junction unmatched. Per germline, CDR1 SGHRS and CDR2 YFSETQ. CDR3 loop: CASSPGLAAQFF. CDR3 in DNA: TGCGCCAGCAGCCCGGGACTAGCAGCGCAGTTCTTC.

The chain carries TRBV10-3 and TRBJ2-5; no definite D call. Germline lookup yields CDR1 ENHRY and CDR2 SYGVKD. The CDR3 totals 13 residues. Trimming stripped 1 base from V and 3 bases from J, with 6 bases between. In nucleotides, the CDR3 is TGTGCCATCAGTGAGTTTCAGGAAGAGACCCAGTACTTC. Translation: CAISEFQEETQYF.

The V and J genes are TRBV29-1 and TRBJ2-7; 9 bases match TRBD1. Looked up from germline, CDR1 is SQVTM and CDR2 is ANQGSEA. This CDR3 is 14 amino acids long. V gave up 6 bases and J gave up 2 bases; unmatched junction bases: 8. The CDR3 sequence is CSVPTGQGTYEQYF. CDR3 bases: TGCAGCGTCCCCACGGGACAGGGAACCTACGAGCAGTACTTC.

The chain joins TRBV19 to TRBJ2-7; 7 bases align to TRBD1. Germline lookup yields CDR1 LNHDA and CDR2 SQIVND (reference sequence). The CDR3 contains 14 residues. V dropped 2 bases and J dropped 3; count of bases not matched to a gene: 4. CDR3 coding DNA: TGTGCCAGTAGTATAAGGTCAGGGGGCTACGAGCAGTACTTC. This codes for CASSIRSGGYEQYF. The complete variable domain, with remaining parts taken from reference TRBV19 and TRBJ2-7, reads DGGITQSPKYLFRKEGQNVTLSCEQNLNHDAMYWYRQDPGQGLRLIYYSQIVNDFQKGDIAEGYSVSREKKESFPLTVTSAQKNPTAFYLCASSIRSGGYEQYFGPGTRLTVT.

J is TRBJ2-7 and V is TRBV14; D remains unclear. Trimming stripped 3 bases from V and 0 bases from J, with 6 bases between. The germline gives CDR1 SGHDN, CDR2 FVKESK. The CDR3 sequence is 13 residues long. CDR3 bases: TGTGCCAGCAGCCATTCCCACTCCTACGAGCAGTACTTC. Protein product: CASSHSHSYEQYF.

The sample holds one count of this clone. The genes are TRBV7-2 and TRBJ1-5, with 7 nucleotides matching TRBD1. The CDR3 is 16 amino acids. With 1 base clipped from V and 1 base from J, the junction kept 4 bases outside the gene matches. In germline, CDR1 is SGHTA, CDR2 FQGNSA. CDR3 nucleotide sequence: TGTGCCAGCAGCTTAGTCGGGACAGCGAGCAATCAGCCCCAGCATTTT. Translation: CASSLVGTASNQPQHF. Complete variable domain (other parts from reference TRBV7-2 and TRBJ1-5): GAGVSQSPSNKVTEKGKDVELRCDPISGHTALYWYRQSLGQGLEFLIYFQGNSAPDKSGLPSDRFSAERTGGSVSTLTIQRTQQEDSAVYLCASSLVGTASNQPQHFGDGTRLSIL.

The chain recombines TRBV30 with TRBJ1-1; D is undetermined. V was trimmed by 6 bases and J by 6 bases, leaving 17 bases between them. In germline, CDR1 is GTSNPN, CDR2 SVGIG (reference sequence). CDR3 size: 13 residues. CDR3: CACTTIVMAEAFF. The DNA of the CDR3 is TGTGCCTGCACTACCATAGTAATGGCTGAAGCTTTCTTT.

The V call is TRBV18, the J call TRBJ2-5; D is possibly TRBD1 (6 bases). CDR1 and CDR2 (germline): KGHSH, LQKENI. This CDR3 region has 16 residues. Trimming stripped 3 bases from V and 4 bases from J, with 18 bases between. The CDR3, as DNA: TGTGCCAGCTCACCGAATGTTAACAGGGTTGCAGAGACCCAGTACTTC. Translating gives CASSPNVNRVAETQYF.

The chain joins TRBV6-5 to TRBJ2-5, with 7 bases identical to TRBD2. CDR3 length equals 14 residues. After removal of 2 bases from V and 5 bases from J, the junction contained 5 bases not matched to a gene. Germline V gene data show CDR1 as MNHEY and CDR2 as SVGAGI. This CDR3 is CASSYGGVPETQYF. In nucleotides, the CDR3 is TGTGCCAGCAGTTACGGGGGGGTTCCCGAGACCCAGTACTTC.

CDR3 sequence: CASSWGGHADTQYF. The CDR3 coding sequence is TGTGCCAGCAGTTGGGGGGGGCATGCAGATACGCAGTATTTT. This chain joins TRBV28 and TRBJ2-3; D possibly corresponds to TRBD2 (7 bases). This CDR3 contains 14 residues. With 4 bases removed from V and 4 bases from J, the gap between germline ends came to 12 bases. Germline V gene sequence: CDR1 MDHEN, CDR2 SYDVKM. Complete variable domain (other parts from reference TRBV28 and TRBJ2-3): DVKVTQSSRYLVKRTGEKVFLECVQDMDHENMFWYRQDPGLGLRLIYFSYDVKMKEKGDIPEGYSVSREKKERFSLILESASTNQTSMYLCASSWGGHADTQYFGPGTRLTVL.